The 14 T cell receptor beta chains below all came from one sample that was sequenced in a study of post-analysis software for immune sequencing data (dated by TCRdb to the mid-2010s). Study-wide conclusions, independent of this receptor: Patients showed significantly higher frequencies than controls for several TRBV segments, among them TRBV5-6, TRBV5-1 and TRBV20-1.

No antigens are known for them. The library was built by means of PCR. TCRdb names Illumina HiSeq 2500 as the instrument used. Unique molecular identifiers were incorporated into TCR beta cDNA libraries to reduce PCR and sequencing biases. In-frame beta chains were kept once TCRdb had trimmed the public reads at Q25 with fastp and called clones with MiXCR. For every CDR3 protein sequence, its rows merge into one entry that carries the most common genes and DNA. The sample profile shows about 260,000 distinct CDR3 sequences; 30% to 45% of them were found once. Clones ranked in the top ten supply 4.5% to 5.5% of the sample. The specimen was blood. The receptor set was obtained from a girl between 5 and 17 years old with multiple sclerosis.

CDR3 residues: CASSKGHPSNEQFF. The CDR3 region has the DNA TGCGCCAGCAGCAAGGGACACCCTAGTAATGAGCAGTTCTTC. This sequence joins TRBV5-1 and TRBJ2-1, with D possibly being TRBD1 (6 bases). The germline gives CDR1 SGHRS, CDR2 YFSETQ. Trimming removed 4 bases at V and 7 bases at J, with 15 bases between. The CDR3 consists of 14 residues.

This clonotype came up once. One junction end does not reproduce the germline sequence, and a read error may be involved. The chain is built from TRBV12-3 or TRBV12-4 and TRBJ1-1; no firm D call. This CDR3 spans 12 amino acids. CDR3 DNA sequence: TGTACCAGCAGTGCCGGTAACACTGAAGCTTTCTTT. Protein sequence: CTSSAGNTEAFF.

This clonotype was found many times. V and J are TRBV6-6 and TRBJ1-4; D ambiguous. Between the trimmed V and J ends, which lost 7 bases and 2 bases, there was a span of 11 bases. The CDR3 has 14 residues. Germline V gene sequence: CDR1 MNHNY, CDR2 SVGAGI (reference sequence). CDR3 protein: CASTTPGTNEKLFF. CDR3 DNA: TGTGCCAGCACCACCCCGGGGACTAATGAAAAACTGTTTTTT.

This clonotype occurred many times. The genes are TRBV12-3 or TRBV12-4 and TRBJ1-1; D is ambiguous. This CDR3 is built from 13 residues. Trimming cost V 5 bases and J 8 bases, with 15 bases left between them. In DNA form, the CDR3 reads TGTGCCAGCAGTCCGATTACCCGAACGGAAGCTTTCTTT. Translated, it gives CASSPITRTEAFF.

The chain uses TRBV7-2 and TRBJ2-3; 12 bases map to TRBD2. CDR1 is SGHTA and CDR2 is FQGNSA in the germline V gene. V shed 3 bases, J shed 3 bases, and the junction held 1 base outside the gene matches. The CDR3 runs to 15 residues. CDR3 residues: CASSLTSGRTDTQYF. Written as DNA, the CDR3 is TGTGCCAGCAGCTTGACTAGCGGGAGAACAGATACGCAGTATTTT.

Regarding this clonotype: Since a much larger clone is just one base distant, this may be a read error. CDR3 region: CAGSQEGGHQRSYNEQFF. DNA for the CDR3: TGCGCCGGCAGCCAAGAGGGGGGACATCAGCGCTCCTACAATGAGCAGTTCTTC. This chain links TRBV4-1 with TRBJ2-1; possibly TRBD1 or TRBD2 for D (6 bases each). This CDR3 region has 18 residues. In germline, CDR1 is MGHRA, CDR2 YSYEKL.

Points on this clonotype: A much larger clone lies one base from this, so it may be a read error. CDR3 loop: CSVEWGASPRYGYTF. In DNA, the CDR3 is TGCAGCGTTGAATGGGGGGCATCTCCCAGATATGGCTACACCTTC. The gene calls are TRBV29-1 and TRBJ1-2; possibly TRBD1 for D (6 bases). The CDR3 runs to 15 residues. CDR1 and CDR2 (germline): SQVTM, ANQGSEA. V dropped 2 bases and J dropped 5 bases, with 18 bases sitting between them.

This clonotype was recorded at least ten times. CDR3 nucleotides: TGTGCCAGCAGTGCACCACAGGGGGCCGGAGGAGAGACCCAGTACTTC. Translated, it gives CASSAPQGAGGETQYF. This chain joins TRBV28 and TRBJ2-5; 9 bases align to TRBD1. This CDR3 spans 16 amino acids. Germline V CDR1 and CDR2: MDHEN, SYDVKM. V shed 5 bases, J shed 4 bases, and the junction held 11 bases outside the gene matches.

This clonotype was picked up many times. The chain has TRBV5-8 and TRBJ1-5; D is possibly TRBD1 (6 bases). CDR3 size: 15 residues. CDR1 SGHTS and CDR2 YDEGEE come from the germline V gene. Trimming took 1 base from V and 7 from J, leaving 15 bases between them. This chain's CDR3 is CASSLPGGAWQPQHF. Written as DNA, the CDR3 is TGTGCCAGCAGCTTGCCGGGGGGCGCATGGCAGCCCCAGCATTTT.

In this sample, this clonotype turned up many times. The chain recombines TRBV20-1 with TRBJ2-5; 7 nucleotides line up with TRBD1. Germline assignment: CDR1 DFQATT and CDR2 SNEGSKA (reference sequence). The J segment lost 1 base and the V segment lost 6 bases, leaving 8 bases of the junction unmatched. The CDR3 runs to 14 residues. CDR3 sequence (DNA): TGCAGTGCCCTTGACAGGGTTGCCCAAGAGACCCAGTACTTC. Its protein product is CSALDRVAQETQYF.

The CDR3: CASSLELGFSYNEQFF. The CDR3 nucleotides read TGTGCCAGCAGCCTCGAGTTGGGGTTCTCCTACAATGAGCAGTTCTTC. This chain uses TRBV3-1 with TRBJ2-1; D is uncertain. In germline, CDR1 is LGHDT, CDR2 YNNKEL (reference sequence). CDR3 size: 16 residues. V was clipped by 4 bases and J by 0 bases, with 13 bases between them.

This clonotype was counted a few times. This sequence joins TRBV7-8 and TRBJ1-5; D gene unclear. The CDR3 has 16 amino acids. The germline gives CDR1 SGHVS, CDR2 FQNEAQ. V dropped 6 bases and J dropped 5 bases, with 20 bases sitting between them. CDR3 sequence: CASSLSTSGGHQPQHF. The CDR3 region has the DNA TGTGCCAGCAGTCTAAGTACCTCGGGTGGGCATCAGCCCCAGCATTTT.

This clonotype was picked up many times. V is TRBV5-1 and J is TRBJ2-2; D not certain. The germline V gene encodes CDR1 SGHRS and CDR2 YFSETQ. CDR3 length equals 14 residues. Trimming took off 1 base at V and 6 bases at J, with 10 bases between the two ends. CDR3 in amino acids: CASSLREFSGELFF. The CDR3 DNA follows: TGCGCCAGCAGCTTGAGGGAATTTTCCGGGGAGCTGTTTTTT.

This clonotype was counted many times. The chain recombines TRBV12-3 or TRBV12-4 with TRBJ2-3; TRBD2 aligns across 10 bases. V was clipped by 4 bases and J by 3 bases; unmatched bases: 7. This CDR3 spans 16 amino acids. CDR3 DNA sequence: TGTGCCAGCAGTTCAGCGGGGGGGCTGGGGACAGATACGCAGTATTTT. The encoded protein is CASSSAGGLGTDTQYF.